A selection of T cell receptor beta chains follows, all from one sample in a study of blood T cell repertoires in COVID-19. Sequencing was performed with immunoSEQ multiplex PCR; in TCRdb, only in-frame clones are kept and a portion is missing. The table has fewer than 300,000 clones, roughly nine tenths seen once; the top ten hold over 9.5%. Sample: peripheral blood. Receptor source: a woman aged 25 to 39 with COVID-19, enrolled during active disease. The CDR3 runs from the conserved cysteine through the conserved F or W. A D gene is named only where the DNA matches it firmly. Rows may omit the clone size; those that give it use once, few, many or a size class.

>TRBV6-5|TRBD2|TRBJ2-1|once|15
CASSYILAGGGEQFF
TGTGCCAGCAGTTACATCCTAGCGGGGGGGGGTGAGCAGTTCTTC
>TRBV30|.|TRBJ1-4|.|12
CAWSSTGEKLFF
TGTGCCTGGAGTTCGACAGGTGAAAAACTGTTTTTT
>TRBV7-9|TRBD2|TRBJ2-2|.|16
CATSASGLRATGELFF
TGTGCCACGTCAGCTAGCGGGTTAAGGGCCACCGGGGAGCTGTTTTTT
>TRBV4-2|.|TRBJ2-7|.|16
CASSSGRGLSSYEQYF
TGTGCCAGCAGCTCCGGTCGGGGACTGAGCTCCTACGAGCAGTACTTC
>TRBV29-1|.|TRBJ2-7|.|13
CSVDSGGINEQYF
TGCAGCGTTGATTCAGGGGGGATCAACGAGCAGTACTTC
>TRBV6-1|.|TRBJ1-1|.|13
CASSEIRTAEAFF
TGTGCCAGCAGTGAAATCCGAACGGCTGAAGCTTTCTTT
>TRBV28|TRBD1|TRBJ2-7|once|16
CASNIAAPGQGYEQYF
TGTGCCAGCAACATTGCCGCCCCGGGACAGGGATACGAGCAGTACTTC
>TRBV7-2|.|TRBJ2-3|.|15
CASNEVGGGTDTQYF
TGTGCCAGCAACGAGGTGGGCGGGGGCACAGATACGCAGTATTTT
>TRBV4-2|TRBD2|TRBJ2-1|.|18
CASSQDNGSGGMGNEQFF
TGTGCCAGCAGCCAAGATAATGGGAGCGGGGGTATGGGCAATGAGCAGTTCTTC
>TRBV27|.|TRBJ1-2|.|14
CASSFAGENYGYTF
TGTGCCAGCAGTTTTGCTGGAGAGAACTATGGCTACACCTTC